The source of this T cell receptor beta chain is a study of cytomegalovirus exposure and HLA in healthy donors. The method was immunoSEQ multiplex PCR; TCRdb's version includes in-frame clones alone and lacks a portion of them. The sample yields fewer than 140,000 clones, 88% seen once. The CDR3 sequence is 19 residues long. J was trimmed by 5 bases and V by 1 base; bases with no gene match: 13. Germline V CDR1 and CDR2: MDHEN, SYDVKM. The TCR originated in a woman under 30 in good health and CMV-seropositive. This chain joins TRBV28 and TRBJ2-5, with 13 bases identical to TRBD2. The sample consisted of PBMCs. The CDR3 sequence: CASSLSPSWTSGGRETQYF. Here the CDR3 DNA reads TGTGCCAGCAGTTTATCCCCAAGCTGGACTAGCGGGGGACGGGAGACCCAGTACTTC.